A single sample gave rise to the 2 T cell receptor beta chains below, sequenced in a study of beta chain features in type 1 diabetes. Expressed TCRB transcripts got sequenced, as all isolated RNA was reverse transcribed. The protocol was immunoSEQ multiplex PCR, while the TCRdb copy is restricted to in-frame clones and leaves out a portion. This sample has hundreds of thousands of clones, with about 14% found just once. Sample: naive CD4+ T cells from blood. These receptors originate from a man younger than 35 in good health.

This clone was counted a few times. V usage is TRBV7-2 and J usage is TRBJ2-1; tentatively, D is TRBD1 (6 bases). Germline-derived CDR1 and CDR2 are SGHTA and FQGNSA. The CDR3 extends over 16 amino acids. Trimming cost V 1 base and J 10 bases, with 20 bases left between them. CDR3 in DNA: TGTGCCAGCAGCTTAGTTTCGACATCAGGGGTCTCGGAGCAGTTCTTC. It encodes CASSLVSTSGVSEQFF.

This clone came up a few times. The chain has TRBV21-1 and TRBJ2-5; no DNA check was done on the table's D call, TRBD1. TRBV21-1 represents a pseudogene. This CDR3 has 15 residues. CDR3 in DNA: TGTGCCAGCAGCAACCGGACAGTTCCCCAAGAGACCCAGTACTTC. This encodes CASSNRTVPQETQYF.